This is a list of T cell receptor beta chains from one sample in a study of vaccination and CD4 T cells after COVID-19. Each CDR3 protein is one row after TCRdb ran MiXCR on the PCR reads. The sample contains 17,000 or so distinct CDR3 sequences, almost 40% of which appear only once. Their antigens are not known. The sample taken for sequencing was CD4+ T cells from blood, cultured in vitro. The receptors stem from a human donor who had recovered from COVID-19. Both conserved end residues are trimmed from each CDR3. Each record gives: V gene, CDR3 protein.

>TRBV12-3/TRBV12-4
ASSLTHGGQPQH
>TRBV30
AWGTSGTGELF
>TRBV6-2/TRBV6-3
ASGTTGFQETQY
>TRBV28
ASSSGGQGTPYEQY
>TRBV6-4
ASSGDSTDTQY
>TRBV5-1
ASSLGVRGNEAF
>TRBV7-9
ASSSGLAGFLEQF
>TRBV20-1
SAHEDRLDTGELF
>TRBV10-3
ATTSGGYNEQF
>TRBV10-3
AIMGTSEGTQY
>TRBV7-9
ASSLEEKF
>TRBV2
ASRAGTSGQSTDTQY
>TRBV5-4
ASSVAGTSGLYEQY
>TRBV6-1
ASSGTARADTQY
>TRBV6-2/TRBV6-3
ASSNRASYNSPLH
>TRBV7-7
ASSKGQNQPQH
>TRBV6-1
ASRRTAAEYEQY
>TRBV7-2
ASSLVAASGSNEQF
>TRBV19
ASSIDGSSYNEQF
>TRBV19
ASSRGGTSKNIQY
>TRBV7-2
ASNQRRGMGNTEAF
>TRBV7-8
ASSFGTANTGKLF
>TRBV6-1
ASSQGTVSYEQY
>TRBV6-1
ASSRGDRNYEQY
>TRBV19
ASSITSGTDTQY
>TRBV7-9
ASSLPLDAGPQETQY
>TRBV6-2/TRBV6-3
ASRMTGEYGYT
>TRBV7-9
ASSPTGRADNEQY
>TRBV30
AWRTGSNSPLH
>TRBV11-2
ASSLGGGGSGGNQPQH
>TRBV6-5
ASSSSTSGRLKQY
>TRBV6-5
ASSLGSSYNSPLH
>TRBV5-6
ASSSSSSSYNEQF
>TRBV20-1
SARAGGNTDTQY
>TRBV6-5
ASSYGRAYEQY
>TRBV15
ATSRRGSEQY
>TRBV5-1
ASSYGQGAYEQY
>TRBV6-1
ASRWEGATSGNTIY
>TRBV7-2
ASSATSHQPQH
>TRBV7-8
ASSLNGRPNTGELF
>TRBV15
ATSVRIGQSGELF
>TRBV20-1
SARDYRKPQH
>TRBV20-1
SASLAGGYEQY
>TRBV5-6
ASSDRDITYEQY
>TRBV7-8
ASSLRYPIAGGPNNEQF
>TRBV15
ATSRYDRGTGEQY
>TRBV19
ASRLQSSYNSPLH
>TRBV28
ASSFMVRTGRNGYT
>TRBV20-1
SARGIPGARITDTQY
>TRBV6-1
ASSEPRYSNQPQH
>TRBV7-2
ASSQGGASAGFYEQY